This entry describes one T cell receptor beta chain. Its target antigen remains unknown. Base qualities were left out, and no much larger clone turns up one base away. CDR1 is given as SQVTM and CDR2 as ANQGSEA, both from the germline V gene. Ends trimmed: V by 7 bases, J by 3 bases; bases unmatched to a gene: 9. Taken from cysteine to phenylalanine, the CDR3 has 15 residues. The CDR3 DNA has 45 bases and is translated from base 1. The cohort consisted of approximately 670 healthy bone marrow donors. Cohort members were all nominally healthy when sampled, although unrecorded immune exposures were likely present. The donor tested CMV seronegative, placing the donor among the roughly 400 seronegative members of the cohort. A peripheral blood sample was provided by each donor, and peripheral blood mononuclear cells were used for TCR beta sequencing. Genomic DNA was extracted from the blood cell samples with the Qiagen DNeasy Blood Extraction Kit.

The sample is drawn from a study of cytomegalovirus exposure and HLA in healthy donors (dated by TCRdb to 2016 to 2017). Describing the broader study: According to an earlier analysis of a few hundred of the donors, about 170 million T cells yielded approximately 120 million unique TCR beta sequences and approximately 300 Gb of sequence data. Among roughly 400 genotyped donors of the cohort, an average of around 240,000 unique TCR beta nucleotide sequences were sequenced per donor, roughly 20% of them non-productive. A separate validation cohort of roughly 130 different subjects was used in addition to the roughly 670-subject first cohort. In a later genetic analysis, genome-wide SNP genotypes for about three fifths of the 666 donors were used, and that subset was treated as a discovery cohort. Every discovery cohort repertoire had been produced on one sequencing platform. A later analysis re-analyzed previously published TCR beta repertoires from 650 to 800 donors and added high-resolution HLA genotyping to study TCR occurrence patterns. The aim of the study was to test whether cataloging public T cell receptors could identify signatures of past pathogen exposure. HLA typing covered class I and class II loci at four-digit resolution. Donor age, sex, ethnicity and CMV serostatus were compiled together with the repertoire data. Of the 300 to 450 genotyped donors, 70% to 90% were placed in the genetic ancestry cluster associated with self-reported Caucasian donors. To predict cytomegalovirus infection status, the study brought together high-throughput TCR immunosequencing, statistical association of individual TCRs with disease status, and machine learning. Rather than using new phenotypic data, the later analysis identified candidate immune exposures from TCR beta sequences and from how often those sequences occurred across donors. Five DR-DQ haplotypes were treated as single units for association and clustering because of strong linkage in the cohort. Using immunosequencing, the study profiled T cell repertoires from about 620 subjects and related those repertoires to cytomegalovirus serostatus. Typing coverage varied by locus: roughly 629-640 donors for A, B, C, DRB1 and DQB1; roughly 560 for DQA1; more than 600 for DPA1; fewer than 480 for DPB1. About 280 gigabases of sequencing data and approximately 84 million unique TCR sequences were included in an early release covering roughly 700 HLA-typed donors. To decide whether each TCR beta V gene segment behaved as functional or pseudogenic, an earlier analysis of 587 of the donors relied on high-throughput TCR beta sequencing. General findings and caveats noted by the study authors: According to the authors, the approach could potentially be generalized to other disease states and immunological phenotypes. Only TCR beta chains were sequenced in this cohort, and the absence of alpha or paired-chain data limited detectable features. Three of the identified cytomegalovirus-associated TCR beta chains were confirmed in vitro to be specific for cytomegalovirus antigens. Cytomegalovirus status was reported to be diagnosed by the classifier with high specificity and sensitivity in both the original and validation cohorts. Because HLA typing was missing for some donors at each locus, association tests included only the typed subset. The presence/absence analyses assumed that sequencing depth was roughly uniform across donors, and that assumption may not be true. Most TCR sequences were observed very rarely across donors, whereas some public TCRs were present in many individuals. In a later genetic analysis, fewer N-insertions in productive TCRs were reported among donors in an Asian-associated ancestry cluster than the approximately 710-donor mean. A later genetic analysis associated a missense DCLRE1C variant with V-gene and J-gene trimming of TCR beta chains, and an independent cohort replicated the association. Compared with equally common non-associated chains, HLA-associated TCR beta chains in a later analysis were more clonally expanded and had lower generation probabilities. According to a later analysis, most CMV-associated TCR beta chains appeared to be HLA-restricted, and the HLA associations seemed to be driven largely by CMV exposure. At a false discovery rate of 0.05, a later analysis linked some 17,000 TCR beta sequences to specific HLA alleles. The study gave a list of about 150 TCR beta chains associated with cytomegalovirus. The only immune exposure information available for the cohort was CMV serostatus. A group of highly shared sequence variants was considered likely to be a technical artifact of the sequencing pipeline. A later analysis found that TCR association rates varied across HLA loci, with DRB1 alleles showing the most associated TCRs and HLA-C alleles the fewest. A further reported finding was that TCR beta sequences accurately predicted the HLA-A and HLA-B alleles for most subjects in the first cohort. An earlier analysis of some 560 of the donors showed that most TCR beta V segments appeared in productive rearrangements either about 87% or about 30% of the time, which broadly matched IMGT annotations. Correlated functional status among segregating V segments might reflect linkage disequilibrium, but an unknown experimental factor could not be ruled out. Because counts were too low, roughly 16 rarely observed V segments, including chromosome 9 orphons, were excluded from the earlier analysis of 587 of the donors. Because the 87-base-pair reads could not distinguish some IMGT-functional V segments, including TRBV6-2 and TRBV6-3, those segments were excluded. When HLA alleles, especially DR and DQ, strongly co-occurred, attributing TCR associations to individual alleles was difficult. Several of the top co-occurrence clusters appeared to be linked to parvovirus B19, influenza, CMV and Epstein-Barr virus, according to a later analysis.

Library prep was done by the immunoSEQ multiplex PCR assay. A mixture of 60 forward primers for TCR Vbeta segments and 13 reverse primers for TCR Jbeta segments was used in the multiplex PCR. Amplification of the CDR3 region of rearranged TCR beta genes was performed with a multiplex PCR assay on genomic DNA. On the Illumina HiSeq System, the amplified TCR beta libraries were sequenced as 87-base-pair reads. The authors' analysis ran thus. A later analysis tallied about 77 million unique TCR beta chains across the approximately 670 repertoires, and some 10 million of those chains were shared by two or more donors. To remove PCR and sequencing errors, raw reads were error-corrected and collapsed into unique sequences using a nearest-neighbor algorithm that merged closely related sequences. CDR3 sequences were aligned to IMGT reference sequences to assign V, D and J gene segments. For a sequence to be retained, a match of at least six nucleotides was required to both a V gene segment and a J gene segment. Rearrangements were called productive when the CDR3 lacked stop codons and stayed in frame with V and J; all others were non-productive. Following IMGT convention, CDR3 was defined as the stretch from the second conserved V-encoded cysteine up to the conserved J-encoded phenylalanine. In an earlier analysis of more than 550 of the donors, sequences lacking an unambiguous match to a single V gene segment were excluded. In an earlier analysis of a few hundred of the donors, V segments were called functional above 56.7% productive rearrangements and were called segregating when the between-donor standard deviation exceeded 5%. A statistical classification framework was built to diagnose cytomegalovirus status from the catalog of TCR beta chain sequences. In a later analysis, V and J genes were assigned by comparing TCR nucleotide sequences against IMGT/GENE-DB human TR gene sequences. The TCRdist pipeline was used in a later analysis to assign CDR3 sequences and most-parsimonious VDJ recombination scenarios. In a later analysis, each TCR beta chain was defined by its CDR3 amino acid sequence together with its V-gene family, and reads lacking a unique V-gene family were excluded. A later analysis removed 592 highly shared, low-generation-probability nucleotide sequences to deal with suspected cross-contamination and a sequencing artifact. In a later analysis, a clonal expansion index was calculated for each public chain from normalized within-repertoire ranks of inferred template counts. Generation probabilities in a later analysis came from a VDJ recombination model fitted to out-of-frame rearrangements, and those results were checked against IGoR. In a later analysis, TCR-TCR, TCR-HLA and TCR-CMV co-occurrence was scored with hypergeometric tests, and a repertoire-size bias correction was applied to TCR pairs. False discovery rates were estimated in a later analysis by permuting HLA or CMV assignments 20 times. A later analysis grouped co-occurring TCRs with DBSCAN, adding TCRdist sequence similarity when clustering within HLA-allele-positive subsets. Repertoires with fewer than 30,000 or more than 120,000 public chains were left out of co-occurrence clustering, as were about 5 repertoires with anomalous nucleotide sharing. TCRdb mirrors the immuneACCESS table, restricted to in-frame sequences. Some clones are absent from its copies; in checked studies, under half trace to an unresolved V gene, and the reason for the others is unknown. V, J and clone size are those of that table, while D and trimming were read from the DNA. For this sample the table gives some 120,000 clones, of which 55% to 80% were detected only once. The ten most abundant clones make up around 2.2% of the sample.

The chain links TRBV29-1 with TRBJ2-3; 11 bases in the junction line up with TRBD2. Source material: PBMCs. This receptor was identified in a woman in her 30s in good health and CMV-seronegative. The CDR3 amino acid sequence is: CSAKTSGISTDTQYF. The sequence in DNA is TGCAGCGCCAAGACTAGCGGGATTAGTACAGATACGCAGTATTTT.